One and the same sample provided the 32 T cell receptor beta chains below, sequenced in a study of tumor and adjacent non-tumor tissue in lung cancer. TCRbeta libraries were built with three rounds of nested PCR, modified from ARM-PCR. TCRdb re-called the multiplex PCR reads through MiXCR, storing one row per CDR3 protein. The table shows under 150,000 distinct CDR3 sequences, with 66% occurring only once. No cell sorting was done before RNA was extracted from the tissue. The sample was lung tumor tissue. The receptors were sampled from a man aged 25-45 years with non-small cell lung cancer.

In this sample, this clonotype is hyperexpanded. CDR3 in amino acids: CASSLYASASYNEQFF. CDR3 bases: TGTGCCAGCAGCTTATATGCTAGCGCGTCCTACAATGAGCAGTTCTTC. This sequence joins TRBV11-2 and TRBJ2-1, with a weak D call TRBD2 (6 bases). The V gene lost 2 bases and the J gene lost 1 base, with 12 bases spanning the gap. Per germline, CDR1 SGHAT and CDR2 FQNNGV. This CDR3 is built from 16 residues.

This chain uses TRBV11-3 with TRBJ2-7; a possible D gene is TRBD2 (6 bases). From germline, CDR1 is SGHNT and CDR2 YENEEA. The CDR3 is made up of 15 amino acids. V lost 3 bases and J lost 6, with 18 bases in between. The CDR3 bases are TGTGCCAGCAGCTTTAAGCGGGCCTCCAATGGCGAGCAGTACTTC. It is translated as CASSFKRASNGEQYF.

For this clonotype: A junction end diverges from the germline sequence, so it may reflect a read error. This sequence joins TRBV6-6 and TRBJ2-2, with D possibly TRBD1 on 7 matching bases. Germline CDR1 reads MNHNY; CDR2 reads SVGAGI (reference sequence). The CDR3 covers 17 residues. CDR3 residues: CANSSDRDSGVAGELFF. The DNA for the CDR3 is TGTGCCAACAGTTCAGACAGGGACTCGGGGGTCGCCGGGGAGCTGTTTTTT.

The gene calls are TRBV4-3 and TRBJ1-5, with TRBD1 matching over 7 bases. This CDR3 has 15 residues. Germline V gives CDR1 LGHNA, CDR2 YSLEER. J gave up 11 bases and V 0 bases, and 10 bases lay outside the gene matches. In DNA, the CDR3 is TGCGCCAGCAGCCAAGATGCAGGGGGTGCCCAGGCCCAGCATTTT. Its protein product is CASSQDAGGAQAQHF.

This clonotype came up a few times. The chain has TRBV24-1 and TRBJ2-1, with a weak D call TRBD2 (6 bases). The CDR3 is 13 amino acids. V lost 5 bases, J lost 10 bases, and 14 bases lay in between. Germline CDR1 is KGHDR and CDR2 is SFDVKD. In nucleotides, the CDR3 is TGTGCCACCAGTGTTACGGGACTGAAAGAGCAGTTCTTC. Amino acids: CATSVTGLKEQFF.

A note on this clonotype: One junction end does not reproduce the germline sequence, and a read error may be involved. This chain uses TRBV24-1 with TRBJ1-5, with D hard to call. CDR3 size: 13 residues. Germline V gene lookup returns CDR1 KGHDR and CDR2 SFDVKD. The CDR3 reads CVTNNGRGRPQHF. CDR3 bases: TGTGTCACCAATAACGGGCGCGGGCGGCCCCAGCATTTT.

This clonotype has just one count. The junction does not match germline at one end; this may be a read error. The chain employs TRBV12-3 or TRBV12-4 and TRBJ1-2; D perhaps matches TRBD1 (5 bases). This CDR3 contains 14 residues. In nucleotides, the CDR3 is TGTGTCAGCCAGAGGGCAGGACGGGGCTGTGGCTACACGTTC. The encoded protein is CVSQRAGRGCGYTF.

On this clonotype: A much bigger clone sits one base away, suggesting this may be a read error. The V and J genes are TRBV20-1 and TRBJ2-5; TRBD2 agrees at 7 bases. The CDR3 is made up of 14 amino acids. V shed 1 base, J shed 4 bases, and the junction held 6 bases outside the gene matches. Looked up from germline, CDR1 is DFQATT and CDR2 is SNEGSKA (reference sequence). The CDR3 coding sequence is TGCAGTGCTAGAGCAGCGGGAAGTGTAGAGACCCAGTACTTC. This sequence encodes CSARAAGSVETQYF.

The chain joins TRBV21-1 to TRBJ2-7; the table names TRBD1, a call not compared with the DNA. TRBV21-1 is a pseudogene segment. The length of the CDR3 is 14 residues. CDR3 in amino acids: CASSRQGGEEEQYF. CDR3 DNA: TGTGCCAGCAGCAGGCAAGGGGGGGAGGAAGAGCAGTACTTC.

Turning to this clonotype: One end of the junction is discordant with germline, which a read error may explain. The chain uses TRBV12-3 or TRBV12-4 and TRBJ2-3; D is perhaps TRBD1 (6 bases). CDR3 length: 16 amino acids. The CDR3 is CASSLGAGASIDTQYF. The DNA for the CDR3 is TGTGCCAGCAGTTTGGGGGCAGGGGCTAGCATAGATACGCAGTATTTT.

Comments on this clonotype: Relative to the germline gene, one junction end is altered; a read error may explain this. V usage is TRBV4-1 and J usage is TRBJ1-5; TRBD1 might be the D (6 bases). CDR1 and CDR2 (germline): MGHRA, YSYEKL. This CDR3 is 14 amino acids long. The CDR3, as DNA: TGCACCAGCAGCCAAGAACAGGGTAATCAGCCCCAGCTTTTT. Protein sequence: CTSSQEQGNQPQLF.

For this clonotype: A read error may be the cause here, since a much bigger clone is one base away. The V call is TRBV12-5, the J call TRBJ2-1; no clear D. Germline V CDR1 and CDR2: LGHNT, FRNRAP. The CDR3 is 12 amino acids. The CDR3 nucleotides are TGTGCTAGTGGTTTGGGACACAATGAGCATTTCTTC. Its translation is CASGLGHNEHFF. The variable domain in full, with the rest retrieved from reference TRBV12-5 and TRBJ2-1, is DARVTQTPRHKVTEMGQEVTMRCQPILGHNTVFWYRQTMMQGLELLAYFRNRAPLDDSGMPKDRFSAEMPDATLATLKIQPSEPRDSAVYFCASGLGHNEHFFGPGTRLTVL.

The chain uses TRBV18 and TRBJ1-1, with a weak D call TRBD1 (6 bases). Trimming took 0 bases from V and 5 from J, leaving 16 bases between them. CDR3 size: 16 residues. In germline, CDR1 is KGHSH, CDR2 LQKENI. The CDR3 spells CASSPPGSRGGTEAFF. Here the CDR3 DNA reads TGTGCCAGCTCACCACCTGGGTCCAGGGGCGGAACTGAAGCTTTCTTT.

Concerning this clonotype: A read error may explain this, as a much larger clone is one base away. The chain employs TRBV2 and TRBJ2-7; 11 positions match TRBD2. The CDR3 length is 18 residues. V gave up 7 bases and J gave up 2 bases; unmatched junction bases: 16. CDR1 is SNHLY and CDR2 is FYNNEI in the germline V gene. The chain's CDR3 is CASTANALAGVSAYEQYF. The CDR3 nucleotides read TGTGCCAGCACCGCCAACGCACTAGCGGGAGTTTCAGCCTACGAGCAGTACTTC.

The chain joins TRBV11-3 to TRBJ2-7, with D unclear. Germline V lookup: CDR1 SGHNT, CDR2 YENEEA. This CDR3 has 15 residues. V gave up 6 bases and J gave up 2 bases, with 17 bases separating them. CDR3 in DNA: TGTGCCAGCAGTTTCCGGGTGGCAGACACCTACGAGCAGTACTTC. Translation gives CASSFRVADTYEQYF.

Ten or more counts support this clonotype. This chain links TRBV7-3 with TRBJ2-1, with D unclear. Looked up from germline, CDR1 is SGHTA and CDR2 is FQGTGA. V shed 2 bases and J shed 5 bases, with 10 bases lying between them. This CDR3 region has 14 residues. CDR3 DNA sequence: TGTGCCAGCAGCTTATTGGGTGGGGACAATGAGCAGTTCTTC. Translating it yields CASSLLGGDNEQFF.

As regards this clonotype: One end of the junction does not line up with germline, which may come from a read error. The V gene is TRBV6-5, the J gene TRBJ1-1; no firm D call. The CDR3 totals 14 residues. Per the germline V gene, CDR1 is MNHEY and CDR2 is SVGAGI. The CDR3 here is CASRPPGGVTEVFF. Here the CDR3 DNA reads TGTGCCAGCAGACCCCCTGGAGGAGTCACTGAAGTTTTCTTT.

The genes are TRBV5-4 and TRBJ2-5; possibly TRBD2 for D (5 bases). Germline loops: CDR1 SGHNT, CDR2 YYREEE (reference sequence). The CDR3 loop spans 14 amino acids. The V gene lost 7 bases and the J gene lost 9 bases, with 22 bases spanning the gap. CDR3 in DNA: TGTGCCAGCGGCTACCAGACTACGCAGGTGGCCCAGTACTTC. Its protein product is CASGYQTTQVAQYF.

In regard to this clonotype: At one of its ends the junction is not consistent with the germline gene, which may arise from a read error. DNA of the CDR3: TGCGCCAGCATCCAAGTCTGGTTATCATACGAGCAGTACTTC. It specifies CASIQVWLSYEQYF. The chain uses TRBV4-1 and TRBJ2-7; no clear D gene. The CDR3 consists of 14 residues. The germline V gene has CDR1 MGHRA and CDR2 YSYEKL.

As for this clonotype: Being one base from a much bigger clone, this may be a read error. The rearrangement links TRBV20-1 to TRBJ2-2, with a weak D call TRBD2 (5 bases). This CDR3 comprises 11 residues. Germline V gene lookup returns CDR1 DFQATT and CDR2 SNEGSKA (reference sequence). CDR3 DNA sequence: TGCAGTGCTAGTGATGCCGGGGAGCTGTCTTTT. Its translation is CSASDAGELSF.

Concerning this clonotype itself: One end of the junction is discordant with germline, which a read error may explain. The V call is TRBV5-1, the J call TRBJ2-3, with D hard to call. The CDR3 runs 14 residues. Germline assignment: CDR1 SGHRS and CDR2 YFSETQ. Here the CDR3 DNA reads TGCGCCAGCGGCTTGGCCTCCCTTGGAGATACGCAGTATTTT. This codes for CASGLASLGDTQYF.

A note on this clonotype: A junction end diverges from the germline sequence, so it may reflect a read error. The DNA of the CDR3 is TGTCCCAGCAGTTCGTCGGGGACCGGACGCACCGGGGAGCTGTTTTTT. As protein: CPSSSSGTGRTGELFF. The V call is TRBV28, the J call TRBJ2-2; D tentatively reads TRBD1 or TRBD2 (5 bases each). The CDR3 covers 16 residues. CDR1 is MDHEN and CDR2 is SYDVKM in the germline V gene. The complete variable domain, with remaining parts taken from reference TRBV28 and TRBJ2-2, reads DVKVTQSSRYLVKRTGEKVFLECVQDMDHENMFWYRQDPGLGLRLIYFSYDVKMKEKGDIPEGYSVSREKKERFSLILESASTNQTSMYLCPSSSSGTGRTGELFFGEGSRLTVL.

V usage is TRBV20-1 and J usage is TRBJ2-1; the D gene is possibly TRBD1 (7 bases). The germline V gene encodes CDR1 DFQATT and CDR2 SNEGSKA (reference sequence). The CDR3 extends over 13 amino acids. CDR3 protein: CNSRGGGRDEQFF. In DNA, the CDR3 is TGCAATTCTAGAGGAGGGGGCCGGGATGAGCAGTTCTTC.

The chain joins TRBV20-1 to TRBJ1-6, with D unresolved. Germline CDR1 and CDR2: DFQATT and SNEGSKA (reference sequence). The CDR3 is 14 amino acids. This CDR3 is CNTIDSTYNSPLHF. The CDR3 DNA is TGCAATACTATTGATAGCACCTATAATTCACCCCTCCACTTT.

This chain joins TRBV20-1 and TRBJ2-1, with TRBD2 matching 9 bases. The CDR3 has 14 amino acids. Trimming removed 6 bases from V and 11 bases from J; junction bases left unmatched: 14. The germline gives CDR1 DFQATT, CDR2 SNEGSKA (reference sequence). Here the CDR3 reads CSAARGGHGDQQFF. CDR3 in DNA: TGCAGTGCGGCGCGGGGGGGGCATGGGGATCAGCAGTTCTTC.

Notes on this clonotype: The germline gene is not matched at one end of the junction; a read error may be the cause. J is TRBJ2-1 and V is TRBV11-3; weak D call: TRBD2 (6 bases). CDR3 size: 14 residues. Per the germline V gene, CDR1 is SGHNT and CDR2 is YENEEA. For the CDR3, the DNA is TGTGCCGGCAGCCCTGGTCCGGGGGACTATGAGCAGTTCTTC. This codes for CAGSPGPGDYEQFF. Complete variable domain (other parts from reference TRBV11-3 and TRBJ2-1): EAGVVQSPRYKIIEKKQPVAFWCNPISGHNTLYWYLQNLGQGPELLIRYENEEAVDDSQLPKDRFSAERLKGVDSTLKIQPAELGDSAVYLCAGSPGPGDYEQFFGPGTRLTVL.

A note on this clonotype: At one end, the junction sequence differs from germline, possibly due to a read error. V is TRBV5-6 and J is TRBJ2-5, with D possibly being TRBD1 or TRBD2 (5 bases each). Germline lookup yields CDR1 SGHDT and CDR2 YYEEEE. The CDR3 consists of 14 residues. The CDR3 nucleotides are TGTGGCAGCAGCTTGATGTTGGGGGAAGAGACCCAGTACTTC. It yields the protein CGSSLMLGEETQYF. Based on the CDR3 plus reference TRBV5-6 and TRBJ2-5, the full variable domain is DAGVTQSPTHLIKTRGQQVTLRCSPKSGHDTVSWYQQALGQGPQFIFQYYEEEERQRGNFPDRFSGHQFPNYSSELNVNALLLGDSALYLCGSSLMLGEETQYFGPGTRLLVL.

To note about this clonotype: A much larger clone differs from this one at a single base, so this may be a read error. V gene TRBV20-1 combines with J gene TRBJ2-5; tentative D call: TRBD1 (5 bases). Germline CDR1 DFQATT, CDR2 SNEGSKA (reference sequence). The CDR3 runs to 16 residues. V lost 1 base, J lost 2 bases, and 17 bases lay in between. DNA of the CDR3: TGCAGTGCTAGAGGGAGTTTGTGGCAGGGACAAGAGACCCAGTACTTC. Translating it yields CSARGSLWQGQETQYF.

This clonotype was recorded many times. V is TRBV6-5 and J is TRBJ2-3; D perhaps matches TRBD2 (6 bases). Germline CDR1 MNHEY, CDR2 SVGAGI. The CDR3 extends over 15 amino acids. The V gene lost 0 bases and the J gene lost 6 bases, with 13 bases spanning the gap. The CDR3 loop is CASSYSGGVMDTQYF. Here the CDR3 DNA reads TGTGCCAGCAGTTACTCGGGGGGAGTTATGGATACGCAGTATTTT.

This clonotype was seen once. A much larger clonotype is one base distant, so this may be a read error. The genes are TRBV6-5 and TRBJ2-7; TRBD2 agrees at 8 bases. Germline V gene lookup returns CDR1 MNHEY and CDR2 SVGAGI. The CDR3 extends over 14 amino acids. The CDR3: CDSSRGTSSYEQYF. The CDR3 bases are TGTGACAGCAGCCGGGGGACTAGCTCCTACGAGCAGTACTTC.

With respect to this clonotype: A single base separates this from a much larger clone, so it may be a read error. V and J are TRBV7-9 and TRBJ2-7, with 7 bases aligning to TRBD1. V lost 5 bases to trimming and J lost 3 bases; unmatched junction nucleotides: 10. Germline V lookup: CDR1 SEHNR, CDR2 FQNEAQ (reference sequence). The CDR3 spans 15 residues. The CDR3 reads CASSPPATGNYEQYF. CDR3 nucleotides: TGTGCCAGCAGCCCCCCCGCGACAGGGAACTACGAGCAGTACTTC.

As to this clonotype: The junction departs from germline at one end; a sequencing error may be responsible. This chain links TRBV11-1 with TRBJ2-4, with a weak D call TRBD1 (5 bases). There are 16 residues in the CDR3. The germline V gene encodes CDR1 SGHAT and CDR2 FQDESV (reference sequence). CDR3 loop: CASTHSGRATVNIQYF. The CDR3 region has the DNA TGTGCCAGCACCCACTCAGGCAGGGCGACCGTAAACATTCAATACTTC.